Below, 20 T cell receptor beta chains from the same sample are listed, as sequenced in a study of cytomegalovirus exposure and HLA in healthy donors. With 60 Vbeta and 13 Jbeta primers, the PCR was carried out. Produced via immunoSEQ multiplex PCR; TCRdb's table is partial and in-frame only. The repertoire holds more than 95,000 clones, with around four fifths as singletons. Source material: PBMCs. These receptors originate from a woman in her 40s in good health and CMV-seropositive.

The chain recombines TRBV11-3 with TRBJ2-1, with D perhaps matching TRBD1 (6 bases). The CDR3 has 16 amino acids. Deletions cut 6 bases from V and 4 bases from J, with 19 bases between. Germline values: CDR1 SGHNT, CDR2 YENEEA. CDR3 protein: CASRQQGRGGYNEQFF. DNA of the CDR3: TGTGCCAGCAGACAACAGGGTCGTGGGGGATACAATGAGCAGTTCTTC. The complete variable domain, with remaining parts taken from reference TRBV11-3 and TRBJ2-1, reads EAGVVQSPRYKIIEKKQPVAFWCNPISGHNTLYWYLQNLGQGPELLIRYENEEAVDDSQLPKDRFSAERLKGVDSTLKIQPAELGDSAVYLCASRQQGRGGYNEQFFGPGTRLTVL.

This clone was counted a few times. The chain carries TRBV7-2 and TRBJ1-2, with 7 bases aligning to TRBD1. The CDR3 loop spans 16 amino acids. V shed 4 bases and J 2 bases; nucleotides not matched to a gene: 10. Germline V gene lookup returns CDR1 SGHTA and CDR2 FQGNSA. CDR3 amino acids: CASSSPRTGANYGYTF. The CDR3 region has the DNA TGTGCCAGCAGCTCACCCCGGACAGGTGCGAACTATGGCTACACCTTC.

The chain uses TRBV11-3 and TRBJ2-7; TRBD2 might be the D (5 bases). Germline V lookup: CDR1 SGHNT, CDR2 YENEEA. The CDR3 loop spans 15 amino acids. Trimming cost V 5 bases and J 0 bases, with 14 bases left between them. CDR3 protein: CASSQTGIGSYEQYF. The CDR3 DNA is TGTGCCAGCAGCCAGACGGGGATTGGCTCCTACGAGCAGTACTTC.

The chain combines TRBV18 with TRBJ1-3; no reliable D call. Trimming shortened V by 0 bases and J by 2 bases, and 11 bases separated the two germline ends. Germline-derived CDR1 and CDR2 are KGHSH and LQKENI. There are 16 residues in the CDR3. In DNA form, the CDR3 reads TGTGCCAGCTCACCACCCCGGGATTACCCTGGAAACACCATATATTTT. Amino acid sequence: CASSPPRDYPGNTIYF.

The V call is TRBV14, the J call TRBJ2-7; TRBD2 is a possible D gene (5 bases). The length of the CDR3 is 13 residues. Germline loops: CDR1 SGHDN, CDR2 FVKESK. V was pared by 1 base and J by 5 bases, with 9 bases between. CDR3 residues: CASSQGRWNEQYF. The CDR3 region has the DNA TGTGCCAGCAGCCAAGGGAGGTGGAACGAGCAGTACTTC. The full variable domain, completed using reference TRBV14 and TRBJ2-7, is EAGVTQFPSHSVIEKGQTVTLRCDPISGHDNLYWYRRVMGKEIKFLLHFVKESKQDESGMPNNRFLAERTGGTYSTLKVQPAELEDSGVYFCASSQGRWNEQYFGPGTRLTVT.

This clone is a singleton in its sample. The rearrangement joins TRBV6-6 to TRBJ2-7; TRBD1 matches 12 bases. This CDR3 is 15 amino acids long. Unmatched junction bases numbered 7, after V lost 6 bases and J lost 4 bases. Looked up from germline, CDR1 is MNHNY and CDR2 is SVGAGI (reference sequence). The CDR3: CASSDPGQGAYEQYF. In nucleotides, the CDR3 is TGTGCCAGCAGCGACCCGGGACAGGGGGCTTACGAGCAGTACTTC.

The chain joins TRBV5-1 to TRBJ1-1; 8 positions match TRBD1. V shed 4 bases and J 0 bases; nucleotides not matched to a gene: 2. The CDR3 is 14 residues long. Germline lookup yields CDR1 SGHRS and CDR2 YFSETQ. The chain's CDR3 is CASSPQGVNTEAFF. In DNA form, the CDR3 reads TGCGCCAGCAGCCCACAGGGGGTGAACACTGAAGCTTTCTTT.

This sequence joins TRBV2 and TRBJ2-2, with D possibly matching TRBD1 (6 bases). CDR1 is SNHLY and CDR2 is FYNNEI in the germline V gene. CDR3 size: 15 residues. V was cut by 6 bases and J by 6 bases, with 17 bases left in between. CDR3 amino acids: CASSVKTGTPGELFF. CDR3 bases: TGTGCCAGCAGCGTTAAGACAGGCACCCCCGGGGAGCTGTTTTTT.

V gene TRBV7-9 combines with J gene TRBJ2-5; 10 bases are shared with TRBD1. J was trimmed by 11 bases and V by 4 bases; bases with no gene match: 19. Per germline, CDR1 SEHNR and CDR2 FQNEAQ (reference sequence). The CDR3 loop spans 17 amino acids. Written as DNA, the CDR3 is TGTGCCAGCAGCTCAACGACAGGGGGCTTTCCTCTATTGGAGCAGTACTTC. It translates to CASSSTTGGFPLLEQYF.

The J gene is TRBJ2-7, the V gene TRBV4-2; the D gene is possibly TRBD2 (6 bases). The germline gives CDR1 LGHNA, CDR2 YNFKEQ. The CDR3 runs 16 residues. V lost 0 bases and J 2 bases, leaving 14 bases between the germline ends. This chain's CDR3 is CASSQDSGGSPYEQYF. The CDR3 DNA sequence: TGTGCCAGCAGCCAAGATAGCGGCGGATCACCCTACGAGCAGTACTTC.

This sequence joins TRBV6-6 and TRBJ2-7, with D possibly matching TRBD2 (5 bases). V shed 0 bases and J shed 1 base, with 10 bases lying between them. Germline values: CDR1 MNHNY, CDR2 SVGAGI (reference sequence). The CDR3 consists of 15 residues. The CDR3 region is CASSYSGEGSYEQYF. The DNA of the CDR3 is TGTGCCAGCAGTTACTCGGGCGAGGGTTCCTACGAGCAGTACTTC.

The sample holds a few counts of this clone. A junction boundary mismatches the germline segment, possibly from a read error. The chain is built from TRBV7-9 and TRBJ2-5; 11 nucleotides line up with TRBD1. Germline CDR1 is SEHNR and CDR2 is FQNEAQ (reference sequence). The CDR3 consists of 15 residues. CDR3 coding DNA: TGTTCCAGCAGCCAAGACGGGACAGGGGGGGAGACCCAGTACTTC. This sequence encodes CSSSQDGTGGETQYF.

V and J are TRBV6-1 and TRBJ2-5; 8 bases are shared with TRBD2. The J segment lost 5 bases and the V segment lost 4 bases, leaving 12 bases of the junction unmatched. This CDR3 spans 16 amino acids. Germline V gene data show CDR1 as MNHNS and CDR2 as SASEGT. CDR3 nucleotides: TGTGCCAGCAGTGCACCCCCGGGGGGGCGCCGGGAGACCCAGTACTTC. The encoded protein is CASSAPPGGRRETQYF.

This clone was seen only once. The chain employs TRBV18 and TRBJ2-7, with 7 bases matching TRBD2. V lost 6 bases to trimming and J lost 3 bases; unmatched junction nucleotides: 8. From germline, CDR1 is KGHSH and CDR2 LQKENI. The CDR3 spans 14 residues. The CDR3 protein is CASSPSGLSYEQYF. The CDR3 bases are TGTGCCAGCTCTCCCTCGGGACTAAGCTACGAGCAGTACTTC. Complete variable domain (other parts from reference TRBV18 and TRBJ2-7): NAGVMQNPRHLVRRRGQEARLRCSPMKGHSHVYWYRQLPEEGLKFMVYLQKENIIDESGMPKERFSAEFPKEGPSILRIQQVVRGDSAAYFCASSPSGLSYEQYFGPGTRLTVT.

This clone was detected a few times. The chain employs TRBV5-4 and TRBJ2-5, with 11 bases identical to TRBD2. The CDR3 is made up of 15 amino acids. V trimming: 5 bases; J trimming: 4 bases; junction bases outside the gene matches: 7. The germline V gene encodes CDR1 SGHNT and CDR2 YYREEE (reference sequence). This CDR3 reads CASSTSSGGRETQYF. The CDR3 DNA sequence: TGTGCCAGCAGTACCTCTAGCGGGGGGAGAGAGACCCAGTACTTC.

The chain carries TRBV28 and TRBJ1-1; 7 bases are shared with TRBD1. V dropped 6 bases and J dropped 1; count of bases not matched to a gene: 5. The CDR3 has 14 amino acids. CDR1 is MDHEN, CDR2 SYDVKM, per germline. This chain's CDR3 is CASSLQGPNTEAFF. CDR3 DNA sequence: TGTGCCAGCAGCTTACAGGGGCCGAACACTGAAGCTTTCTTT. Drawing the rest from reference TRBV28 and TRBJ1-1, the complete variable domain is DVKVTQSSRYLVKRTGEKVFLECVQDMDHENMFWYRQDPGLGLRLIYFSYDVKMKEKGDIPEGYSVSREKKERFSLILESASTNQTSMYLCASSLQGPNTEAFFGQGTRLTVV.

This clone was seen only a few times. CDR3 coding DNA: TGCAGCGCCCTGGGGGGGATATCCTTTTATGGCTACACCTTC. Its translation is CSALGGISFYGYTF. The chain employs TRBV29-1 and TRBJ1-2; the D gene is possibly TRBD1 (5 bases). The V end lost 7 bases, the J end lost 5 bases, and 20 bases lay between the germline ends. Per the germline V gene, CDR1 is SQVTM and CDR2 is ANQGSEA. The CDR3 totals 14 residues.

This chain joins TRBV13 and TRBJ2-1, with 10 bases lining up with TRBD2. V lost 5 bases to trimming and J lost 1 base; unmatched junction nucleotides: 8. The CDR3 has 17 amino acids. CDR1 is PRHDT, CDR2 FYEKMQ, per germline (reference sequence). In nucleotides, the CDR3 is TGTGCCAGCAGCGGGCTAGCGGGAGCCCTTTCCTACAATGAGCAGTTCTTC. Amino acids: CASSGLAGALSYNEQFF. The complete variable domain, with remaining parts taken from reference TRBV13 and TRBJ2-1, reads AAGVIQSPRHLIKEKRETATLKCYPIPRHDTVYWYQQGPGQDPQFLISFYEKMQSDKGSIPDRFSAQQFSDYHSELNMSSLELGDSALYFCASSGLAGALSYNEQFFGPGTRLTVL.

The J gene is TRBJ2-7, the V gene TRBV5-1; 8 bases align to TRBD2. V gave up 0 bases and J gave up 3 bases; unmatched junction bases: 8. Germline V gene data show CDR1 as SGHRS and CDR2 as YFSETQ. The CDR3 sequence is 16 residues long. The CDR3 DNA is TGCGCCAGCAGCTTGGCAGGTAGCGGGAACCTCTACGAGCAGTACTTC. Translating gives CASSLAGSGNLYEQYF.

This clone was counted a few times. The V call is TRBV11-3, the J call TRBJ2-1; tentatively, D is TRBD2 (6 bases). The germline V gene encodes CDR1 SGHNT and CDR2 YENEEA. The CDR3 spans 17 residues. Trimming took off 0 bases at V and 7 bases at J, with 19 bases between the two ends. The CDR3, as DNA: TGTGCCAGCAGCTTAGAAGGGTGGCGGGAAAAAGGGAATGAGCAGTTCTTC. This gives the protein CASSLEGWREKGNEQFF.